The source of this T cell receptor beta chain is a study of regulatory T cells in long-lasting Graves disease (dated by TCRdb to about 2021). Background for the entire study: In the newly diagnosed Graves' disease group, patients had been taking antithyroid drugs for less than 3 months. A total of some 35 samples underwent TCR sequencing, from roughly 13 patients with persistent Graves' disease and around 20 patients with newly diagnosed Graves' disease. The study was registered as a clinical trial and conducted in China. Persistent Graves' disease patients were compared with newly diagnosed Graves' disease patients by peripheral blood TCR sequencing and RNA sequencing. The paper's findings and limits, for the study overall: Sequencing and analysis were limited to the TCR beta chain. The authors acknowledged the small sample size as a limitation that may reduce accuracy. Lower TCR Shannon entropy and fewer highly expanded clones were observed in persistent Graves' disease patients than in newly diagnosed patients, which suggested clonal expansion. The study examined only peripheral blood because the primary lesion, thyroid tissue, could not be accessed. Patients with persistent disease shared more public clonotypes (approximately 2,500) than newly diagnosed patients did (about 970).

This clonotype was seen ten or more times. Its specific antigen is unknown. No per-base quality is available; no much larger clone lies one base away. Interpreted using the paper, the time point label stands for: newly diagnosed GD, antithyroid drugs for less than 3 months. For both TCR sequencing and RNA sequencing, RNA was extracted from PBMCs in TRIzol. The diagnosis of Graves' disease was made according to American Thyroid Association guidelines. Patients were recruited from an endocrinology department in Xi'an, China. Each patient gave roughly 10 milliliters of peripheral blood, collected in an EDTA anticoagulant tube. Ficoll Paque Plus density gradient separation was used to isolate PBMCs, and no further T cell sorting was performed. RNA quality was checked with an Agilent 2100 Bioanalyzer and agarose gel, and concentration with a NanoDrop 2000. The library was generated by multiplex PCR. The listed sequencing device is Illumina HiSeq 4000. CDR3 regions were amplified by Arm-PCR with iRepertoire HTBI primers to construct TCR beta libraries. Before sequencing, the PCR products underwent gel purification. In the source study's methods: Gene usage analysis of CDR3 amino acid clonotypes relied on the 55 to 80 TRBV and about 15 TRBJ segments identified across samples. COPE and FqMerger were used to merge the filtered high-quality paired reads into contigs. BLAST was used to align contigs to IMGT TRBV, TRBD and TRBJ reference genes, with CDR3 defined following IMGT. Any clonotype with a frequency above 0.1% was counted as a highly expanded clone. Shannon entropy was used to measure repertoire diversity, and the Gini coefficient was used to measure V-J evenness. Public clonotypes were defined as clonotypes shared by more than one individual. Using fastp trimming at Q25 and MiXCR clonotype assembly, TCRdb reanalyzed the public sequencing data and kept in-frame beta chains. A single entry per CDR3 protein holds the most common genes and DNA from its merged rows. These V and J calls originate from TCRdb's pipeline instead of the authors' own analysis. Counted in this sample were more than 300,000 distinct CDR3 sequences; over 9.5% of them appeared once. The ten largest clones add up to approximately 17% of the sample.

Another study also made use of these data, one on T cells in Graves' hyperthyroidism and ophthalmopathy. As the second study states: Stable Graves' hyperthyroidism was defined as no progression to ophthalmopathy during 18 months of follow-up. The hyperthyroidism patients were between 18 and 65 years old and newly diagnosed, with a disease duration of less than 2 months. Any patient with an uncontrolled infection, another autoimmune disease, pregnancy or lactation was excluded. Diagnoses relied on clinical symptoms, serum thyroxine and TRAb, thyroid ultrasound and orbital computed tomography. The TCR CDR3 was subjected to a first round of RT-PCR using the HTBI primer set and the Qiagen OneStep RT-PCR kit. Most expanded thyroid clonotypes (frequency above 0.001) were also detected in blood, a finding suggesting that blood repertoires may reflect thyroid immune responses. A model built on a 13 V-J signature distinguished ophthalmopathy from stable hyperthyroidism, reaching about 89% sensitivity and around 81% specificity in cross-validation and 80%/75% in testing. In validation, progression to ophthalmopathy was predicted by the model with 55% to 71% sensitivity and approximately 78% specificity, a median of roughly 6.4 months before onset. To identify TCR V-J signatures that set the groups apart, the researchers used a discovery cohort of 100 patients, made up of 40 to 45 with Graves' ophthalmopathy and about 55 with stable Graves' hyperthyroidism. Prospective prediction of ophthalmopathy was tested in an independent validation cohort of 18 to 20 hyperthyroidism patients and some 17 patients who later progressed to ophthalmopathy. The approximately 100 discovery patients were randomly divided into training and test sets at a 7:3 ratio. Thyroid tissue and blood T-cell repertoires from about 6 Graves' hyperthyroidism patients were also compared in the study. Following sampling, methimazole starting at 30 mg daily was given to hyperthyroidism patients, and high-dose intravenous methylprednisolone was given to ophthalmopathy patients. The libraries were constructed in a second round of multiplex PCR and then size-selected and purified. Paired-end sequencing of the libraries was performed with 100 bp reads on an Illumina HiSeq2000. Raw data were processed with SOAPnuke, discarding reads with adapters, uncalled bases, mean Phred below 15, or no exact constant-primer or identifier match. High-quality paired reads were merged with COPE v1.2.5, and unique nucleotide sequences were defined as clonotypes. MiTCR v1.1 was used to align the clonotypes against IMGT TRBV, TRBD and TRBJ reference segments. The analysis included only V-J combinations with a frequency above 0.0001, which together covered around 99% of the repertoires. A TCS score was defined as the ratio between F50 (clonal expansion) and ExV (chaos), using BLOSUM62-based TCRdist between CDR3 peptides within each V-J. Welch's t-statistics and random forest reduced fewer than 550 V-J features to 13, which were used in a naive Bayes classifier (R e1071). No statistical method was used to fix the sample size in advance, and group allocation was not hidden from the investigators. According to the paper, TCR Vbeta CDR3 sequencing was carried out on 120 to 150 peripheral blood samples, which came from over 40 ophthalmopathy, under 85 hyperthyroidism and approximately 17 progressor patients.

Sample: peripheral blood mononuclear cells (PBMCs), taken at new diagnosis, from a patient treated with antithyroid drugs. This receptor was taken from a woman aged 18-29 years with Graves disease. Donor details come from another sample of the same person, matched by shared clones.

The sequenced DNA: TGTGCCAGCAGTGTGTACCCCAGGGGATTCAACTATGGCTACACCTTC. Translated, this gives CASSVYPRGFNYGYTF. The receptor chain draws on TRBV2 and TRBJ1-2, with TRBD1 perhaps the D gene, on 6 matching bases. V loses 4 bases of germline sequence and J loses 2 bases, and the interval between the two ends is 17 bases. Taken from the germline V gene, the CDR1 and CDR2 loops are SNHLY and FYNNEI. The CDR3 numbers 16 residues from cysteine through phenylalanine. Left in the record is the CDR3 DNA by itself, 48 bases read in frame from the first base.